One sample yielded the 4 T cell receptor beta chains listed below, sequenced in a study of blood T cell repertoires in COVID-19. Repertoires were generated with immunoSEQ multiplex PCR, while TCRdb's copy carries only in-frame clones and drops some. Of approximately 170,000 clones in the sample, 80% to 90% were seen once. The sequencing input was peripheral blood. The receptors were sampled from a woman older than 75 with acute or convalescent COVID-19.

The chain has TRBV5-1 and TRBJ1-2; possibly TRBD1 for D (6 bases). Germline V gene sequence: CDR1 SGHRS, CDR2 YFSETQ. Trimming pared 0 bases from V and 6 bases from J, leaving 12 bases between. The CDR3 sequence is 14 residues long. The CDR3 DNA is TGCGCCAGCAGCTTGGACAGGGCTACGGATGGCTACACCTTC. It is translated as CASSLDRATDGYTF.

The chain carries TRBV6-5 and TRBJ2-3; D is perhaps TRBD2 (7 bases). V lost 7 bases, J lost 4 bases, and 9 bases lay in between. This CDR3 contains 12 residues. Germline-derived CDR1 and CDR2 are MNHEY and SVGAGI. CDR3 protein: CASKGGPDTQYF. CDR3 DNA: TGTGCCAGCAAGGGGGGGCCAGATACGCAGTATTTT.

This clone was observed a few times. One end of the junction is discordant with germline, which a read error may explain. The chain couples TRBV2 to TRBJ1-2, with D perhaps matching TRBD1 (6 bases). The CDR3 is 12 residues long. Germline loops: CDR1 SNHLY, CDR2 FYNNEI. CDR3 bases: TGTGCCAGCAGTGAAAACAGTTGGGGACACCATTTC. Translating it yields CASSENSWGHHF.

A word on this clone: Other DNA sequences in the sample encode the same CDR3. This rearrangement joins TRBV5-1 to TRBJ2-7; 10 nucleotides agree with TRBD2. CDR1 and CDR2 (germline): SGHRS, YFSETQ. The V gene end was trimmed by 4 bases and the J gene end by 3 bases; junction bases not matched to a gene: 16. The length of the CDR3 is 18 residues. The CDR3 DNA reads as TGCGCCAGCAGCCCATCAGCGGGGGGGGCCTCATTCTACTACGAGCAGTACTTC. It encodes CASSPSAGGASFYYEQYF.